One T cell receptor (beta chain) is described in this entry. Recruitment covered 25 or so US areas and drew participants whose ages spanned roughly 18 to 90 years. Assignment of participants to cohorts was predicated upon participant-reported clinical history. As originally analysed: By means of reference gene primer amplification, nucleated cell counts were estimated. Sequenced by immunoSEQ multiplex PCR; TCRdb stores in-frame clones only, minus some. V and J calls and clone size are copied from that table; D and trimming were computed from the DNA. The table includes 100,000 to 150,000 clones, 80% to 90% detected once. With 9 bases removed from V and 1 base from J, the gap between germline ends came to 21 bases. CDR1 LNHDA and CDR2 SQIVND come from the germline V gene (reference sequence). The CDR3 length is 16 residues. The data were obtained in a study of blood T cell repertoires in COVID-19. Study in general: T cells, B-cell-depleted T cells, or PBMCs provided the cDNA or gDNA that served as material.

This chain uses TRBV19 with TRBJ1-1; D gene ambiguous. The TCR sequence derives from a woman aged 45-65 years who had recovered from COVID-19. The sequenced sample was PBMCs or T cells enriched from blood (not recorded which). The CDR3 loop reads CASPPTRTVRNTEAFF. The CDR3 DNA follows: TGTGCCAGCCCTCCCACCAGAACAGTTAGGAACACTGAAGCTTTCTTT.